These 9 T cell receptor beta chains were all obtained from the same sample, sequenced in a study of T cells in Graves' hyperthyroidism and ophthalmopathy (dated by TCRdb to the late 2010s). The receptor library was made with multiplex PCR. The sequencing machine was an Illumina HiSeq 2000. The TCR beta CDR3 regions were amplified from the RNA transcripts. The TCR CDR3 was subjected to a first round of RT-PCR using the HTBI primer set and the Qiagen OneStep RT-PCR kit. In-frame beta chains were kept once TCRdb had trimmed the public reads at Q25 with fastp and called clones with MiXCR. Rows merge per CDR3 protein into single entries with the most common DNA and genes. The sample contains hundreds of thousands of distinct CDR3 sequences, roughly 13% of them found a single time. Together, the top ten hold 25% to 30% of the sample. Source material: blood. The receptors were sampled from a man over 45 with Graves' ophthalmopathy.

This clonotype has a count of ten or more. CDR3 in amino acids: CASSWSGESYNEQFF. The CDR3 region has the DNA TGCGCCAGCAGCTGGAGCGGGGAGTCCTACAATGAGCAGTTCTTC. The rearrangement uses TRBV5-1 and TRBJ2-1, with 7 positions matching TRBD2. This CDR3 comprises 15 residues. Germline lookup yields CDR1 SGHRS and CDR2 YFSETQ. The trim removed 3 bases at V and 1 base at J, leaving 4 bases unmatched.

Here the CDR3 reads CASSVSSPQETQYF. CDR3 nucleotide sequence: TGTGCCAGCAGCGTATCTAGTCCCCAGGAGACCCAGTACTTC. The chain carries TRBV9 and TRBJ2-5, with unresolved D. Trimming stripped 1 base from V and 5 bases from J, with 12 bases between. CDR3 size: 14 residues. Germline CDR1 SGDLS, CDR2 YYNGEE.

This clonotype was observed at least ten times. The chain employs TRBV18 and TRBJ2-3; TRBD2 might be the D (5 bases). The germline CDR1 and CDR2 sequences are KGHSH and LQKENI. Trimming shortened V by 5 bases and J by 1 base, and 13 bases separated the two germline ends. The CDR3 loop spans 15 amino acids. CDR3 protein: CASSAREIGTDTQYF. The DNA of the CDR3 is TGTGCCAGCTCAGCAAGGGAGATTGGCACAGATACGCAGTATTTT.

This clonotype was recorded many times. The V and J genes are TRBV11-3 and TRBJ2-3, with TRBD2 identical over 9 bases. The CDR3 spans 16 residues. Germline V gives CDR1 SGHNT, CDR2 YENEEA. Unmatched junction bases numbered 4, after V lost 1 base and J lost 2 bases. The CDR3 protein is CASSLGGRANTDTQYF. In DNA, the CDR3 is TGTGCCAGCAGCTTAGGCGGGAGGGCCAACACAGATACGCAGTATTTT. The whole variable domain, filled in from reference TRBV11-3 and TRBJ2-3, reads EAGVVQSPRYKIIEKKQPVAFWCNPISGHNTLYWYLQNLGQGPELLIRYENEEAVDDSQLPKDRFSAERLKGVDSTLKIQPAELGDSAVYLCASSLGGRANTDTQYFGPGTRLTVL.

This clonotype has at least ten counts. V usage is TRBV7-9 and J usage is TRBJ2-3; D is possibly TRBD1 (5 bases). Germline V gives CDR1 SEHNR, CDR2 FQNEAQ (reference sequence). This CDR3 comprises 17 residues. Trimming removed 4 bases at V and 2 bases at J, with 19 bases between. CDR3 loop: CASSSYRLQGLTDTQYF. Written as DNA, the CDR3 is TGTGCCAGCAGCTCTTACCGACTGCAGGGCCTCACAGATACGCAGTATTTT.

This clonotype was counted ten times or more. V and J are TRBV7-9 and TRBJ1-2; TRBD1 matches 7 bases. V shed 6 bases, J shed 7 bases, and the junction held 14 bases outside the gene matches. Germline CDR1 and CDR2: SEHNR and FQNEAQ (reference sequence). CDR3 length: 15 amino acids. This CDR3 is CASSLSSVTGSGYTF. In DNA, the CDR3 is TGTGCCAGCAGTCTAAGTAGTGTGACAGGGAGTGGCTACACCTTC.

V and J are TRBV30 and TRBJ2-3; tentatively, D is TRBD2 (6 bases). Germline V gene data show CDR1 as GTSNPN and CDR2 as SVGIG (reference sequence). V lost 4 bases, J lost 4 bases, and 12 bases lay in between. The CDR3 is 13 residues long. CDR3 in amino acids: CAWTGTGADTQYF. The CDR3 DNA sequence: TGTGCCTGGACCGGTACGGGGGCAGATACGCAGTATTTT.

The chain recombines TRBV19 with TRBJ1-1; no clear D gene. Trimming stripped 3 bases from V and 0 bases from J, with 11 bases between. Germline CDR1 LNHDA, CDR2 SQIVND (reference sequence). CDR3 length equals 15 residues. CDR3 protein: CASSIPPGMNTEAFF. DNA of the CDR3: TGTGCCAGTAGTATCCCTCCGGGCATGAACACTGAAGCTTTCTTT.

The chain combines TRBV5-1 with TRBJ1-2; no clear D. The V and J ends lost 5 bases and 4 bases respectively, with 12 bases between them. Per germline, CDR1 SGHRS and CDR2 YFSETQ. CDR3 size: 13 residues. The CDR3, as DNA: TGCGCCAGCAGTGCGGACTCACGCTATGGCTACACCTTC. This encodes CASSADSRYGYTF.